The 11 T cell receptor beta chains below were found in one sample sequenced in a study of siplizumab effects on memory and regulatory T cells. Measured with immunoSEQ multiplex PCR; TCRdb has only the in-frame clones, and not every one. The sample holds around 110,000 clones, about 94% seen once. Sequencing input: non-Treg CD4+ T cells sorted from blood. Receptor source: a human donor in good health.

This clone was recorded only once. This chain joins TRBV6-1 and TRBJ2-1, with TRBD2 matching over 7 bases. Germline V gene data show CDR1 as MNHNS and CDR2 as SASEGT. Trimming cost V 0 bases and J 5 bases; bases outside gene matches: 7. The CDR3 has 16 residues. The CDR3 region is CASSEALHLADNEQFF. CDR3 DNA sequence: TGTGCCAGCAGTGAAGCGCTTCACCTAGCGGACAATGAGCAGTTCTTC.

CDR3 loop: CASSLGLGDTQYF. CDR3 nucleotides: TGCGCCAGCAGCTTGGGGCTAGGAGATACGCAGTATTTT. The chain has TRBV5-1 and TRBJ2-3; D gene ambiguous. Germline CDR1 is SGHRS and CDR2 is YFSETQ. The length of the CDR3 is 13 residues. Trimming removed 0 bases at V and 5 bases at J, with 7 bases between.

The CDR3 coding sequence is TGCGCCAGCAGCTTGGCCAGTACTACTAGCGGGAGTGGAGGCATTCAGTACTTC. Encoded protein: CASSLASTTSGSGGIQYF. The V gene is TRBV5-1, the J gene TRBJ2-4; 11 nucleotides agree with TRBD2. Germline CDR1 reads SGHRS; CDR2 reads YFSETQ. The CDR3 consists of 18 residues. Trimming cost V 0 bases and J 9 bases; bases outside gene matches: 14.

This chain links TRBV10-3 with TRBJ2-1, with D perhaps matching TRBD1 or TRBD2 (5 bases each). The CDR3 loop spans 13 amino acids. V lost 7 bases and J lost 11, with 18 bases in between. CDR1 and CDR2 (germline): ENHRY, SYGVKD. In DNA form, the CDR3 reads TGTGCCATCACCCCTGGGGACGAGGTAAAGCAGTTCTTC. This gives the protein CAITPGDEVKQFF.

The rearrangement joins TRBV11-2 to TRBJ2-5; 8 bases align to TRBD2. The length of the CDR3 is 14 residues. The junction had 7 bases not matched to a gene; V was cut back by 5 bases and J by 5 bases. The germline gives CDR1 SGHAT, CDR2 FQNNGV. This chain's CDR3 is CASSPGGGRETQYF. The CDR3 region has the DNA TGTGCCAGCAGCCCCGGCGGGGGGCGGGAGACCCAGTACTTC.

This chain joins TRBV5-1 and TRBJ1-3, with 9 bases fitting TRBD1. CDR3 size: 17 residues. From germline, CDR1 is SGHRS and CDR2 YFSETQ. J lost 1 base, V lost 4 bases, and 9 bases had no gene match. CDR3 protein: CASSTNGQGISGNTIYF. The CDR3 DNA is TGCGCCAGCAGCACAAACGGACAGGGGATTTCTGGAAACACCATATATTTT.

V is TRBV4-1 and J is TRBJ1-4, with D tentatively TRBD1 (5 bases). Germline CDR1 is MGHRA and CDR2 is YSYEKL. Trimming took off 4 bases at V and 5 bases at J, with 14 bases between the two ends. This CDR3 comprises 15 residues. The CDR3 loop reads CASSLSGQTNEKLFF. The CDR3 region has the DNA TGCGCCAGCAGCCTCTCAGGGCAGACCAATGAAAAACTGTTTTTT.

This sequence joins TRBV5-1 and TRBJ2-7; TRBD2 might be the D (5 bases). Per the germline V gene, CDR1 is SGHRS and CDR2 is YFSETQ. CDR3 size: 14 residues. V was trimmed by 3 bases and J by 6 bases, leaving 16 bases between them. The CDR3 loop is CASSSGGLESEQYF. The CDR3 coding sequence is TGCGCCAGCAGCTCCGGCGGGCTTGAGAGCGAGCAGTACTTC.

The chain couples TRBV6-5 to TRBJ1-5; 9 nucleotides match TRBD1. CDR1 is MNHEY and CDR2 is SVGAGI in the germline V gene. With 0 bases clipped from V and 6 bases from J, the junction kept 3 bases outside the gene matches. The CDR3 loop spans 15 amino acids. The CDR3 sequence: CASSYSGQGGQPQHF. CDR3 sequence (DNA): TGTGCCAGCAGTTACTCGGGACAGGGCGGTCAGCCCCAGCATTTT.

The chain is built from TRBV19 and TRBJ1-1; TRBD1 aligns across 10 bases. The CDR3 loop spans 16 amino acids. The V segment lost 6 bases and the J segment 3 bases; nucleotides outside the gene matches: 10. Germline V gives CDR1 LNHDA, CDR2 SQIVND (reference sequence). The CDR3 coding sequence is TGTGCCAGTAGAAAGGGGACAGGGGTTAGGTACACTGAAGCTTTCTTT. Translated, it gives CASRKGTGVRYTEAFF. The full variable domain, its missing parts supplied by reference TRBV19 and TRBJ1-1, is DGGITQSPKYLFRKEGQNVTLSCEQNLNHDAMYWYRQDPGQGLRLIYYSQIVNDFQKGDIAEGYSVSREKKESFPLTVTSAQKNPTAFYLCASRKGTGVRYTEAFFGQGTRLTVV.

Written as DNA, the CDR3 is TGTGCCAGCACAAACCAAAACACCGGGGAGCTGTTTTTT. Amino acids: CASTNQNTGELFF. The chain joins TRBV25-1 to TRBJ2-2, with no clear D. V dropped 7 bases and J dropped 2 bases, with 8 bases sitting between them. Looked up from germline, CDR1 is MGHDK and CDR2 is SYGVNS. CDR3 size: 13 residues.